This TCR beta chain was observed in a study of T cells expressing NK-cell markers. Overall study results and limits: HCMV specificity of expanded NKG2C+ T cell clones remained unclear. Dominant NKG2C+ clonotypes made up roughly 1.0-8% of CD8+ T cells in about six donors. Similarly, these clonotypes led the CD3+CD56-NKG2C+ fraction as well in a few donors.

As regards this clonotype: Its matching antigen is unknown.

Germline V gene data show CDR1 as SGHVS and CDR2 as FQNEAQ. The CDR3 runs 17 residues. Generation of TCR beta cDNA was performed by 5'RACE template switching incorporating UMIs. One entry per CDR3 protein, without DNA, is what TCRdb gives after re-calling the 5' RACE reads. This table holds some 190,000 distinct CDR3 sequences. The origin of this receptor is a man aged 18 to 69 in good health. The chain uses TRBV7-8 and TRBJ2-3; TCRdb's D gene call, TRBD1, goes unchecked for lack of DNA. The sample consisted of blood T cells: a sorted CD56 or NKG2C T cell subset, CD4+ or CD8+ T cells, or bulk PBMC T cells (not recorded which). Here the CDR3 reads CASSQLTGASYTDTQYF.